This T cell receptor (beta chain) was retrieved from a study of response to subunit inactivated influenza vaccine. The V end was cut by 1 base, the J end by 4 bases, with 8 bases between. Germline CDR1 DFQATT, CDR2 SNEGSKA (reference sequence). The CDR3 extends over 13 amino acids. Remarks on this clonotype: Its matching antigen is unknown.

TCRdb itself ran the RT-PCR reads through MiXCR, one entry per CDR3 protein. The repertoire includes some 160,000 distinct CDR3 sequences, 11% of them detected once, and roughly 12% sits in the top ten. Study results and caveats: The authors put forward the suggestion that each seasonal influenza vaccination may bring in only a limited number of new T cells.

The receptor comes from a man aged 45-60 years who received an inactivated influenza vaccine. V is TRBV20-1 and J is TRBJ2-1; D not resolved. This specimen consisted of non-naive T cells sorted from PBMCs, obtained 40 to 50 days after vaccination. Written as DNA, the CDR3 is TGCAGTGCTAGAGGCCGCCATTACAATGAGCAGTTCTTC. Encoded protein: CSARGRHYNEQFF.